The next 6 T cell receptor beta chains were all read from a single sample in a study of identical twins. One entry per CDR3 protein results from TCRdb running MiXCR on the 5' RACE reads. In the table there are 250,000 to 300,000 distinct CDR3 sequences, around 8% of which are singletons. These data also featured in a second study, about yellow fever vaccine responses in identical twins.

The source material was CD8+ T cells sorted from blood. These receptors were taken from a woman aged 18-29 years in good health.

The table lists this clonotype with a few counts. The chain combines TRBV7-2 with TRBJ2-5, with a tentative D call TRBD2 (5 bases). Trimming stripped 6 bases from V and 3 bases from J, with 11 bases between. The CDR3 has 13 residues. Germline V gene sequence: CDR1 SGHTA, CDR2 FQGNSA. The CDR3 reads CASRMSGEETQYF. CDR3 bases: TGTGCCAGCAGGATGTCCGGGGAAGAGACCCAGTACTTC.

This clonotype was seen more than once but under ten times. The chain couples TRBV2 to TRBJ2-7; 8 bases agree with TRBD1. The CDR3 has 12 residues. The V segment lost 7 bases and the J segment 4 bases; nucleotides outside the gene matches: 3. Germline CDR1 is SNHLY and CDR2 is FYNNEI. The CDR3: CASIGTGYEQYF. The CDR3, as DNA: TGTGCCAGCATAGGGACAGGTTACGAGCAGTACTTC.

In this sample, this clonotype turned up many times. The chain carries TRBV7-8 and TRBJ2-1; D not resolved. Trimming stripped 3 bases from V and 5 bases from J, with 8 bases between. Looked up from germline, CDR1 is SGHVS and CDR2 is FQNEAQ. The CDR3 is 13 residues long. The CDR3: CASSLNRNNEQFF. The DNA of the CDR3 is TGTGCCAGCAGCTTGAACAGAAACAATGAGCAGTTCTTC. The variable domain in full, completed from reference TRBV7-8 and TRBJ2-1, reads GAGVSQSPRYKVAKRGQDVALRCDPISGHVSLFWYQQALGQGPEFLTYFQNEAQLDKSGLPSDRFFAERPEGSVSTLKIQRTQQEDSAVYLCASSLNRNNEQFFGPGTRLTVL.

This clonotype was counted between two and nine times. The chain employs TRBV9 and TRBJ2-5, with 8 positions matching TRBD1. With 4 bases clipped from V and 0 bases from J, the junction kept 8 bases outside the gene matches. Per germline, CDR1 SGDLS and CDR2 YYNGEE. CDR3 size: 16 residues. The CDR3 loop is CASSPDRDRYQETQYF. CDR3 nucleotide sequence: TGTGCCAGCAGCCCAGACCGGGACAGGTACCAAGAGACCCAGTACTTC.

CDR3: CASSYIGTGELFF. In DNA form, the CDR3 reads TGTGCCAGCAGTTACATAGGCACCGGGGAGCTGTTTTTT. The chain couples TRBV6-2 or TRBV6-3 to TRBJ2-2; D gene unclear. Germline assignment: CDR1 MNHEY and CDR2 SVGEGT. The CDR3 spans 13 residues. The V end was cut by 2 bases, the J end by 4 bases, with 5 bases between.

This clonotype has a count of ten or more. The CDR3 bases are TGCAGCGCCCGAGACCAGGGTGCCGGGGAGCTGTTTTTT. Translated, it gives CSARDQGAGELFF. The chain couples TRBV29-1 to TRBJ2-2; TRBD1 is a possible D gene (5 bases). Between the trimmed V and J ends, which lost 7 bases and 6 bases, there was a span of 15 bases. CDR1 and CDR2 from the germline V gene are SQVTM and ANQGSEA. This CDR3 contains 13 residues.